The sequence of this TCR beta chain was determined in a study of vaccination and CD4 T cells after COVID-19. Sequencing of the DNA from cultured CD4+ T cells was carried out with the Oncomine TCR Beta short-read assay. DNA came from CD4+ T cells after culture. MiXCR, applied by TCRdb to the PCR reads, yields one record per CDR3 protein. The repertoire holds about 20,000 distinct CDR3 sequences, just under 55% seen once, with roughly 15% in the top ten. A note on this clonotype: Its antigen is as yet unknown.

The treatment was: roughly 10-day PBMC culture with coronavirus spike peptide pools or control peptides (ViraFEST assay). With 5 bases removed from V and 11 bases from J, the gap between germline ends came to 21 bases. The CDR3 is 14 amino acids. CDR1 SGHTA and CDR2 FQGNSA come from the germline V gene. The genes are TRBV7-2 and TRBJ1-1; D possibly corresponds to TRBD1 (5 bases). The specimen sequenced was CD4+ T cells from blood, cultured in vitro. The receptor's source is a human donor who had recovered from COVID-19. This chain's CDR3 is CASSPGRGWGGAFF. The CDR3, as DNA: TGTGCCAGCAGCCCAGGTCGGGGGTGGGGGGGGGCTTTCTTT.